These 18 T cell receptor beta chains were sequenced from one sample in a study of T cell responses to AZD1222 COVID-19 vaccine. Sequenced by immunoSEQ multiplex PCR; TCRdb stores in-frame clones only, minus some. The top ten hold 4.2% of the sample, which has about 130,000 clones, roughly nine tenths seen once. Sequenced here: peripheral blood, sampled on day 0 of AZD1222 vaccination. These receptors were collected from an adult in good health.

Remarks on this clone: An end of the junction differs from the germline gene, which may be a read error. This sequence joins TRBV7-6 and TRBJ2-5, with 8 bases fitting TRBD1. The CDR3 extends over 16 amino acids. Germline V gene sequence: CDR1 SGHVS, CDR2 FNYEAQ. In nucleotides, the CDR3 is TGTGCTAGCAGCTTAGCGCCCGGACAGGGTAGAGAGACCCAGTACTTC. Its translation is CASSLAPGQGRETQYF.

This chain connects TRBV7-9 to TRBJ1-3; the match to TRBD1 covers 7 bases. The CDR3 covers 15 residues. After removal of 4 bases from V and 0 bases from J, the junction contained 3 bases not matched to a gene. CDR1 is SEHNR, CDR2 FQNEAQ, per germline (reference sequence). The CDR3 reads CASSYRQGSGNTIYF. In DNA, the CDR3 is TGTGCCAGCAGCTATCGACAGGGCTCTGGAAACACCATATATTTT.

The CDR3 coding sequence is TGTGCCAGCAACAATCCCCGGAACACTGAAGCTTTCTTT. Its translation: CASNNPRNTEAFF. This chain joins TRBV6-5 and TRBJ1-1; D ambiguous. V was shortened by 7 bases and J by 1 base, with 10 bases between the two germline ends. CDR1 MNHEY and CDR2 SVGAGI come from the germline V gene. The CDR3 covers 13 residues.

CDR3 DNA sequence: TGTGCCAGCGGCAGAGTGGGGCTGTTTTTT. It codes for CASGRVGLFF. This sequence joins TRBV28 and TRBJ1-4; no clear D gene. V lost 8 bases and J lost 14, with 12 bases in between. Germline CDR1 is MDHEN and CDR2 is SYDVKM. The CDR3 is made up of 10 amino acids.

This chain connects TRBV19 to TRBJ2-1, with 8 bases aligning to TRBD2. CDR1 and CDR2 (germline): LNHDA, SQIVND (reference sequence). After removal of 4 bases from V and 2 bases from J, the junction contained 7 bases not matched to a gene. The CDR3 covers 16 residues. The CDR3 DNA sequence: TGTGCCAGTAGTACCAGCGGGAGCAGGGCCTACAATGAGCAGTTCTTC. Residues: CASSTSGSRAYNEQFF.

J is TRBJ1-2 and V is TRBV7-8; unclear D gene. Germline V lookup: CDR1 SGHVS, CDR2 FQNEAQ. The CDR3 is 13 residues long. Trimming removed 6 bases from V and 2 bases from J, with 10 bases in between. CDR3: CASSLDYNYGYTF. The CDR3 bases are TGTGCCAGCAGTTTGGATTACAACTATGGCTACACCTTC. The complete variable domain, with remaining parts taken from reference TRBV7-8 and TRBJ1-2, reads GAGVSQSPRYKVAKRGQDVALRCDPISGHVSLFWYQQALGQGPEFLTYFQNEAQLDKSGLPSDRFFAERPEGSVSTLKIQRTQQEDSAVYLCASSLDYNYGYTFGSGTRLTVV.

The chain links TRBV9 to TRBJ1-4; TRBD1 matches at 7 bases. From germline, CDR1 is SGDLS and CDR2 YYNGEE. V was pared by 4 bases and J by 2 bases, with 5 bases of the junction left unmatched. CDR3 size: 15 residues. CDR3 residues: CASSIQQGTNEKLFF. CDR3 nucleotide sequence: TGTGCCAGCAGCATTCAACAGGGGACTAATGAAAAACTGTTTTTT.

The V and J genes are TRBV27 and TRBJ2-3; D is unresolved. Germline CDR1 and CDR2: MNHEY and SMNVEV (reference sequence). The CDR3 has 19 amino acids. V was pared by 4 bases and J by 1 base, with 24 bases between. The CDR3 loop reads CASSWKAEVPRDGTDTQYF. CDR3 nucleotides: TGTGCCAGCAGTTGGAAGGCAGAAGTTCCACGTGACGGCACAGATACGCAGTATTTT.

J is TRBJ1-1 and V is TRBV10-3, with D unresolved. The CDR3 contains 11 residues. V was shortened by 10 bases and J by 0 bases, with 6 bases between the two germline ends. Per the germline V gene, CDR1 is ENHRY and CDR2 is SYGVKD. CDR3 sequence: CATQMNTEAFF. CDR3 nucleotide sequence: TGTGCCACACAGATGAACACTGAAGCTTTCTTT.

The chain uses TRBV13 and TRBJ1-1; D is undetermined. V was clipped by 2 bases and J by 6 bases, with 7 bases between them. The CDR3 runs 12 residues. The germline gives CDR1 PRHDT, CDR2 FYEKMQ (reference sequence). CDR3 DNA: TGTGCCAGCAGCTTACCCTTATCTGAAGCTTTCTTT. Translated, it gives CASSLPLSEAFF.

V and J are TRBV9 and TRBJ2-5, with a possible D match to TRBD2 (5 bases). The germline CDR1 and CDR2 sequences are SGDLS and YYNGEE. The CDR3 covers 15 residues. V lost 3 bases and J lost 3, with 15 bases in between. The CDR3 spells CASSEVGSGKETQYF. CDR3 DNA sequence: TGTGCCAGCAGCGAGGTCGGGTCGGGAAAAGAGACCCAGTACTTC. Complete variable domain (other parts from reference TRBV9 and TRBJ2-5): DSGVTQTPKHLITATGQRVTLRCSPRSGDLSVYWYQQSLDQGLQFLIQYYNGEERAKGNILERFSAQQFPDLHSELNLSSLELGDSALYFCASSEVGSGKETQYFGPGTRLLVL.

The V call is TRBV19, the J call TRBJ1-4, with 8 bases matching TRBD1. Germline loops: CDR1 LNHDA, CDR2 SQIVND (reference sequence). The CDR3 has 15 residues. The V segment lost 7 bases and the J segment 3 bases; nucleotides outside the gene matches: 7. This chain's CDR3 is CASKDRATSNEKLFF. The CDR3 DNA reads TGTGCCAGTAAGGACAGGGCCACGTCTAATGAAAAACTGTTTTTT.

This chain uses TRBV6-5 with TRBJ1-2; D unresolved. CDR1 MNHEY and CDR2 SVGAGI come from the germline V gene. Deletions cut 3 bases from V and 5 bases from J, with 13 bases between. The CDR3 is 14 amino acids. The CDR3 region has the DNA TGTGCCAGCAGTTATAACCGGGGAGGGTATGGCTACACCTTC. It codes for CASSYNRGGYGYTF.

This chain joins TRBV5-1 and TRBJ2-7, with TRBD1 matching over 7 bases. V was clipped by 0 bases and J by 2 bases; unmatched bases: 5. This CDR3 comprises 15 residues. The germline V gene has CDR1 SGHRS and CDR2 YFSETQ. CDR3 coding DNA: TGCGCCAGCAGCTTGGATGCAGGGGGTCCCTACGAGCAGTACTTC. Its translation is CASSLDAGGPYEQYF.

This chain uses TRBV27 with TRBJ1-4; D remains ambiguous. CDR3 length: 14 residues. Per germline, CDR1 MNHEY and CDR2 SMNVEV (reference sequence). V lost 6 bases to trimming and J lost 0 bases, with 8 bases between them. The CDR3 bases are TGTGCCAGCAGAAACCATGCAACTAATGAAAAACTGTTTTTT. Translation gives CASRNHATNEKLFF.

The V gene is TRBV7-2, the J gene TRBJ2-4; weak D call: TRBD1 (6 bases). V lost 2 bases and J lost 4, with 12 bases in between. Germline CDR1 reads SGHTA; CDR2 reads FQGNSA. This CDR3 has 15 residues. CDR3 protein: CASSLSGDKKNIQYF. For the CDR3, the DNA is TGTGCCAGCAGCTTAAGTGGGGACAAAAAAAACATTCAGTACTTC.

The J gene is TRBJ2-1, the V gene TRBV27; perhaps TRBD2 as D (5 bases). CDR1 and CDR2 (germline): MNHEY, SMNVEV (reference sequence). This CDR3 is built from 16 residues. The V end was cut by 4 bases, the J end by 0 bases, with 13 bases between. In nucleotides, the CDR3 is TGTGCCAGCAGTTCACCAAGCGGTAGCTCCTACAATGAGCAGTTCTTC. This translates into CASSSPSGSSYNEQFF.

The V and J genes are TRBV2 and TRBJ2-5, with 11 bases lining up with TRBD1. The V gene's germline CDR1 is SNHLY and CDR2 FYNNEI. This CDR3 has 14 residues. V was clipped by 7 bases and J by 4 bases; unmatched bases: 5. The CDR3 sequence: CASIRTGGSETQYF. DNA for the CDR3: TGTGCCAGCATCCGGACAGGGGGCTCAGAGACCCAGTACTTC.